This T cell receptor beta chain was captured by sequencing in a study of blood T cell repertoires in COVID-19. The overall study: Acute-phase and convalescent COVID-19 samples originated in the United States, Italy and Spain. Nucleic acid was either cDNA or gDNA, and it came from T cells, B-cell-depleted T cells, or PBMCs.

The authors' processing: Amplification of reference gene primers provided the estimated nucleated cell counts. Produced via immunoSEQ multiplex PCR; TCRdb's table is partial and in-frame only. V and J calls and clone size are those listed in that table; D and trimming were worked out from the DNA. The sample records roughly 230,000 clones, around 85% being singletons. With regard to this clone: The sample contains more than one DNA sequence encoding this CDR3.

The CDR3 covers 16 residues. Germline CDR1 and CDR2: SGHTA and FQGNSA. The V segment lost 5 bases and the J segment 0 bases; nucleotides outside the gene matches: 3. This chain connects TRBV7-2 to TRBJ2-3, with 12 bases fitting TRBD2. This clonotype originated in a woman aged 80 or older with acute or convalescent COVID-19. The sequenced sample consisted of peripheral blood. This CDR3 reads CASSPGTSGSTDTQYF. CDR3 DNA sequence: TGTGCCAGCAGCCCCGGGACTAGCGGGAGCACAGATACGCAGTATTTT. The full variable domain, completed using reference TRBV7-2 and TRBJ2-3, is GAGVSQSPSNKVTEKGKDVELRCDPISGHTALYWYRQSLGQGLEFLIYFQGNSAPDKSGLPSDRFSAERTGGSVSTLTIQRTQQEDSAVYLCASSPGTSGSTDTQYFGPGTRLTVL.